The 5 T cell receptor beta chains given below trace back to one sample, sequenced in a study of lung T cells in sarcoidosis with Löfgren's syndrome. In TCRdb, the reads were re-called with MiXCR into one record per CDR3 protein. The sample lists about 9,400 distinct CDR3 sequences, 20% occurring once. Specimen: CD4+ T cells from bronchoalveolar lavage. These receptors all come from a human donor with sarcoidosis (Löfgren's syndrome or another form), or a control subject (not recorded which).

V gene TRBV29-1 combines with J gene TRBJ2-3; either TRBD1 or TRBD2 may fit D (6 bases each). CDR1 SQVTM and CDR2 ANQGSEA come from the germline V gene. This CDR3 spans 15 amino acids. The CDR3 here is CGARSGASGTDTQYF. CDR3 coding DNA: TGCGGCGCTCGATCGGGGGCTAGCGGCACAGATACGCAGTATTTT.

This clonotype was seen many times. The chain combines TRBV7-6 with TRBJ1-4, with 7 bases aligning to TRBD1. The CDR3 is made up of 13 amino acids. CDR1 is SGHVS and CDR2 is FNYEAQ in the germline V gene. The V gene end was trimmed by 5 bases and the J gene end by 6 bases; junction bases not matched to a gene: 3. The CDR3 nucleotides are TGTGCCAGCAGCGGAGGGGGCGATGAAAAACTGTTTTTT. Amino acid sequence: CASSGGGDEKLFF.

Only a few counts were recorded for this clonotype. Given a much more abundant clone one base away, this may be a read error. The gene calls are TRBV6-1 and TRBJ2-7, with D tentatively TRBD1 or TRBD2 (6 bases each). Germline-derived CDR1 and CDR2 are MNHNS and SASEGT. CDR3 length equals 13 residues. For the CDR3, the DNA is TGCGCCAGCGGGTTCAGGGGCCCGTACGAGCAGTACTTC. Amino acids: CASGFRGPYEQYF.

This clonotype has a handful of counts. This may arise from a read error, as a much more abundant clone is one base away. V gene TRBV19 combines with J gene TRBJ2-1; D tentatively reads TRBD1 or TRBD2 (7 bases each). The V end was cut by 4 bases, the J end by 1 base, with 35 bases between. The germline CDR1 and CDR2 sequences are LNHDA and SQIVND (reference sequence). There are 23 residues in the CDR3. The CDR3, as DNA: TGTGCCAGTAGTACCCCACAGGGGACCCTCGGGACTAACGGGGCCAGGTCCTACAATGAGCAGTTCTTC. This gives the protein CASSTPQGTLGTNGARSYNEQFF.

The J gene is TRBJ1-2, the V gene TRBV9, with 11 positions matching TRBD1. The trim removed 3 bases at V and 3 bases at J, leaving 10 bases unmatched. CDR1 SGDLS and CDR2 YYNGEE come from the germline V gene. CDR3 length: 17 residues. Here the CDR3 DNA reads TGTGCCAGCAGCGCGGACCCCGGGACAGGGGGGCACTATGGCTACACCTTC. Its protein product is CASSADPGTGGHYGYTF.